These 20 T cell receptor beta chains were all obtained from the same sample, sequenced in a study of a mutant IDH1 vaccine in newly diagnosed glioma. Indicated time point: week 47, end of study. Alongside topical imiquimod, each dose of vaccine comprised 300 ug of mutant IDH1 20-mer peptide. These TCRs are of unknown antigen specificity. Repertoires were generated with immunoSEQ multiplex PCR, while TCRdb's copy carries only in-frame clones and drops some. Counted here are roughly 50,000 clones, less than 85% occurring once; the ten biggest clones make up around 4.6%. This material consisted of PBMCs, taken from a glioma patient whose treatment included an IDH1 peptide vaccine. These receptors were taken from a woman between 35 and 50 years old with glioma. Some clones in this sample may be carry-over from other donors' samples.

The chain combines TRBV6-5 with TRBJ1-2; 8 bases align to TRBD1. V shed 5 bases and J 13 bases; nucleotides not matched to a gene: 12. CDR3 length: 13 amino acids. Germline CDR1 and CDR2: MNHEY and SVGAGI. CDR3 in DNA: TGTGCCAGCAGTAGAACTACGGACAGGGCTCTCACCTTC. This sequence encodes CASSRTTDRALTF.

This chain joins TRBV2 and TRBJ2-7; D is possibly TRBD2 (5 bases). The ends were cut back, 8 bases at V and 4 bases at J, with 15 bases in the middle. Germline CDR1 reads SNHLY; CDR2 reads FYNNEI. This CDR3 is built from 13 residues. DNA of the CDR3: TGTGCCAGCGAGTCTGCCAGCGGATACGAGCAGTACTTC. Protein sequence: CASESASGYEQYF.

This clone was observed a few times. This sequence joins TRBV19 and TRBJ1-1; tentatively, D is TRBD1 (5 bases). Germline CDR1 and CDR2: LNHDA and SQIVND (reference sequence). The V gene lost 7 bases and the J gene lost 4 bases, with 16 bases spanning the gap. CDR3 size: 14 residues. The CDR3 sequence: CASTTVGGGTEAFF. Here the CDR3 DNA reads TGTGCCAGTACCACCGTGGGGGGGGGCACTGAAGCTTTCTTT.

This sequence joins TRBV4-2 and TRBJ2-7; a weak D match, TRBD1 (5 bases). The CDR3 has 15 residues. CDR1 is LGHNA and CDR2 is YNFKEQ in the germline V gene. V lost 0 bases, J lost 2 bases, and 11 bases lay in between. CDR3 DNA: TGTGCCAGCAGCCAAGAAGGGGTCGGTACCTACGAGCAGTACTTC. It is translated as CASSQEGVGTYEQYF.

The genes are TRBV9 and TRBJ2-2; the match to TRBD1 covers 7 bases. Germline loops: CDR1 SGDLS, CDR2 YYNGEE. This CDR3 has 15 amino acids. The V and J ends lost 4 bases and 4 bases, in that order; junction bases with no gene match: 7. CDR3 sequence (DNA): TGTGCCAGCAGCTCTCGACAGGGAGTCACCGGGGAGCTGTTTTTT. Its translation is CASSSRQGVTGELFF. The variable domain in full, with the rest retrieved from reference TRBV9 and TRBJ2-2, is DSGVTQTPKHLITATGQRVTLRCSPRSGDLSVYWYQQSLDQGLQFLIQYYNGEERAKGNILERFSAQQFPDLHSELNLSSLELGDSALYFCASSSRQGVTGELFFGEGSRLTVL.

The genes are TRBV9 and TRBJ1-1; 9 bases agree with TRBD1. The CDR3 covers 15 residues. Germline trimming cut 3 bases from V and 4 bases from J; bases unmatched to any gene: 7. The V gene's germline CDR1 is SGDLS and CDR2 YYNGEE. The CDR3 loop reads CASSGTTGGITEAFF. The CDR3 DNA reads as TGTGCCAGCAGCGGGACCACAGGGGGCATCACTGAAGCTTTCTTT.

The CDR3 DNA sequence: TGCAGCGTCGGATCAGGGGAAGGTTCACCCCTCCACTTT. This sequence encodes CSVGSGEGSPLHF. The chain is built from TRBV29-1 and TRBJ1-6, with a possible D match to TRBD1 (6 bases). The CDR3 length is 13 residues. V shed 6 bases and J shed 9 bases, with 15 bases lying between them. Looked up from germline, CDR1 is SQVTM and CDR2 is ANQGSEA.

This chain links TRBV7-6 with TRBJ1-2; tentative D call: TRBD1 (6 bases). CDR1 and CDR2 (germline): SGHVS, FNYEAQ. The CDR3 consists of 16 residues. The V end was cut by 0 bases, the J end by 3 bases, with 14 bases between. Here the CDR3 DNA reads TGTGCCAGCAGCTTAGCGCCGGGGGCATTTGACTATGGCTACACCTTC. It encodes CASSLAPGAFDYGYTF. Filled out from reference TRBV7-6 and TRBJ1-2, the complete variable domain reads GAGVSQSPRYKVTKRGQDVALRCDPISGHVSLYWYRQALGQGPEFLTYFNYEAQQDKSGLPNDRFSAERPEGSISTLTIQRTEQRDSAMYRCASSLAPGAFDYGYTFGSGTRLTVV.

This clone was detected a few times. This chain joins TRBV19 and TRBJ2-1; D is unresolved. V lost 7 bases and J lost 0, with 13 bases in between. CDR1 LNHDA and CDR2 SQIVND come from the germline V gene (reference sequence). There are 15 residues in the CDR3. The CDR3 DNA sequence: TGTGCCAGTAAATTGGACCGGGCCTCCTACAATGAGCAGTTCTTC. Encoded protein: CASKLDRASYNEQFF.

The V call is TRBV5-6, the J call TRBJ2-3; D is possibly TRBD1 or TRBD2 (5 bases each). Germline loops: CDR1 SGHDT, CDR2 YYEEEE. The ends were cut back, 3 bases at V and 2 bases at J, with 7 bases in the middle. The CDR3 length is 13 residues. CDR3 sequence (DNA): TGTGCCAGCAGCTCGGGGCCCACAGATACGCAGTATTTT. It codes for CASSSGPTDTQYF. The full variable domain, in which reference TRBV5-6 and TRBJ2-3 provide the parts outside the CDR3, is DAGVTQSPTHLIKTRGQQVTLRCSPKSGHDTVSWYQQALGQGPQFIFQYYEEEERQRGNFPDRFSGHQFPNYSSELNVNALLLGDSALYLCASSSGPTDTQYFGPGTRLTVL.

The rearrangement links TRBV27 to TRBJ2-7; 10 bases match TRBD2. There are 15 residues in the CDR3. From germline, CDR1 is MNHEY and CDR2 SMNVEV (reference sequence). Trimming cost V 2 bases and J 0 bases; bases outside gene matches: 1. CDR3 DNA sequence: TGTGCCAGCAGTTTACTAGCGGGGGACTCCTACGAGCAGTACTTC. It translates to CASSLLAGDSYEQYF.

This chain connects TRBV7-8 to TRBJ2-1, with TRBD2 identical over 15 bases. Germline V lookup: CDR1 SGHVS, CDR2 FQNEAQ. With 3 bases clipped from V and 2 bases from J, the junction kept 5 bases outside the gene matches. This CDR3 region has 18 residues. For the CDR3, the DNA is TGTGCCAGCAGCTTTGGACTAGCGGGGGGGCTTGCCTACAATGAGCAGTTCTTC. This encodes CASSFGLAGGLAYNEQFF.

This chain connects TRBV5-1 to TRBJ2-3; 13 nucleotides match TRBD2. Per the germline V gene, CDR1 is SGHRS and CDR2 is YFSETQ. The CDR3 loop spans 18 amino acids. The V and J ends lost 0 bases and 1 base, in that order; junction bases with no gene match: 5. CDR3 sequence: CASSLGLAGGPGTDTQYF. The CDR3 nucleotides read TGCGCCAGCAGCTTGGGACTAGCGGGGGGACCAGGCACAGATACGCAGTATTTT.

V is TRBV27 and J is TRBJ1-6; no definite D call. Trimming took off 3 bases at V and 8 bases at J, with 11 bases between the two ends. Germline values: CDR1 MNHEY, CDR2 SMNVEV (reference sequence). This CDR3 comprises 14 residues. CDR3 region: CASSLGRSDSPLHF. The CDR3 DNA reads TGTGCCAGCAGTTTGGGCAGATCTGATTCACCCCTCCACTTT.

This clone was seen a few times. The V call is TRBV7-9, the J call TRBJ1-2, with D unclear. The germline CDR1 and CDR2 sequences are SEHNR and FQNEAQ (reference sequence). Trimming left V 5 bases short and J 5 bases short, with 15 bases between. This CDR3 has 14 residues. The CDR3 bases are TGTGCCAGCAGCCCCCGTCTATGGCGGTATGGCTACACCTTC. It translates to CASSPRLWRYGYTF. Supplemented by reference TRBV7-9 and TRBJ1-2, the full variable domain reads DTGVSQNPRHKITKRGQNVTFRCDPISEHNRLYWYRQTLGQGPEFLTYFQNEAQLEKSRLLSDRFSAERPKGSFSTLEIQRTEQGDSAMYLCASSPRLWRYGYTFGSGTRLTVV.

The chain uses TRBV29-1 and TRBJ1-1; TRBD1 agrees at 7 bases. The length of the CDR3 is 15 residues. Germline-derived CDR1 and CDR2 are SQVTM and ANQGSEA. J was trimmed by 4 bases and V by 4 bases; bases with no gene match: 12. The CDR3 reads CSVVGTEARSTEAFF. The CDR3 coding sequence is TGCAGCGTTGTTGGGACAGAGGCCCGCTCCACTGAAGCTTTCTTT.

The chain carries TRBV7-9 and TRBJ1-1; D not certain. The V and J ends lost 5 bases and 3 bases respectively, with 16 bases between them. Germline-derived CDR1 and CDR2 are SEHNR and FQNEAQ (reference sequence). The CDR3 is made up of 15 amino acids. The CDR3 here is CASSPPLRRYTEAFF. The CDR3 bases are TGTGCCAGCAGCCCCCCCCTGCGGCGGTACACTGAAGCTTTCTTT.

This clone counts as medium-sized. The chain uses TRBV27 and TRBJ1-1, with D hard to call. Germline CDR1 MNHEY, CDR2 SMNVEV (reference sequence). The CDR3 sequence is 14 residues long. V was trimmed by 2 bases and J by 1 base, leaving 8 bases between them. The CDR3 coding sequence is TGTGCCAGCAGTTTACGGCCAGGGAACACTGAAGCTTTCTTT. This gives the protein CASSLRPGNTEAFF.

The chain uses TRBV19 and TRBJ2-7; D gene unclear. The germline V gene encodes CDR1 LNHDA and CDR2 SQIVND (reference sequence). This CDR3 region has 14 residues. Trimming cost V 0 bases and J 6 bases, with 12 bases left between them. The CDR3 coding sequence is TGTGCCAGTAGTATAGACGCGGAAATAGGCGAGCAGTACTTC. The encoded protein is CASSIDAEIGEQYF.

This clone was recorded once. The chain has TRBV7-9 and TRBJ1-3; no firm D call. The CDR3 contains 14 residues. V lost 1 base and J 0 bases, leaving 4 bases between the germline ends. Germline CDR1 SEHNR, CDR2 FQNEAQ (reference sequence). CDR3 region: CASSLVGSGNTIYF. CDR3 nucleotides: TGTGCCAGCAGCTTAGTGGGCTCTGGAAACACCATATATTTT.